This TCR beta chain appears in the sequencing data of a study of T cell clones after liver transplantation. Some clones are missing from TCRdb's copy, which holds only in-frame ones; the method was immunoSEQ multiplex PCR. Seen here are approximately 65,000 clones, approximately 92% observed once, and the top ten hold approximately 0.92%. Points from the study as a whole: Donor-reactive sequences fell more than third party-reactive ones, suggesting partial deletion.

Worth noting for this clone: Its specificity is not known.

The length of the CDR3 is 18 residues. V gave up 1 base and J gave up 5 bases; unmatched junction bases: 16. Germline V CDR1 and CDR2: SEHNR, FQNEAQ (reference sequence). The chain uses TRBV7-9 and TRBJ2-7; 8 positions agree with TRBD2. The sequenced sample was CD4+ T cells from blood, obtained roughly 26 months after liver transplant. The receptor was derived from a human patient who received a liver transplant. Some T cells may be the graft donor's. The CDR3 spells CASSLGRSGSGRSNEQYF. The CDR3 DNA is TGTGCCAGCAGCTTAGGACGGAGCGGGAGTGGCAGGAGCAACGAGCAGTACTTC.